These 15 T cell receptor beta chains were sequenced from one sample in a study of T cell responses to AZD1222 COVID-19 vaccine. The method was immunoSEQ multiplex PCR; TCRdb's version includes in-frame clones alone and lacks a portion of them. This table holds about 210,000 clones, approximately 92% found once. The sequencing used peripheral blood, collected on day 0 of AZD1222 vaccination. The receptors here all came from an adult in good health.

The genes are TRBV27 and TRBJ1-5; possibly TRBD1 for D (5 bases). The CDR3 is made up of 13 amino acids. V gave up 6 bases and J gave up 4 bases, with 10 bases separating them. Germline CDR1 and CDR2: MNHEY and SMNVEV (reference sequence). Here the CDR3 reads CASRGRGNQPQHF. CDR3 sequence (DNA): TGTGCCAGCAGGGGGCGAGGTAATCAGCCCCAGCATTTT.

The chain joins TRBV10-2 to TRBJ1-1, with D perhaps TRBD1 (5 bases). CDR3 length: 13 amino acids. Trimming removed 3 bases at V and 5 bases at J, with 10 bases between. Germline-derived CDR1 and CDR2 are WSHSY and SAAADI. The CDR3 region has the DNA TGCGCCAGCAGTGAACAGGATGAGACTGAAGCTTTCTTT. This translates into CASSEQDETEAFF.

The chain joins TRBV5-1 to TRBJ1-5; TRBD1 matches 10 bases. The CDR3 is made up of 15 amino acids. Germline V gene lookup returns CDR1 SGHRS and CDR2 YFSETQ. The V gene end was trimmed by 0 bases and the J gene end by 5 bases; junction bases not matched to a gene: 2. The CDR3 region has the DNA TGCGCCAGCAGCTTGGCCGGGACAGGGGATCAGCCCCAGCATTTT. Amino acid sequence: CASSLAGTGDQPQHF.

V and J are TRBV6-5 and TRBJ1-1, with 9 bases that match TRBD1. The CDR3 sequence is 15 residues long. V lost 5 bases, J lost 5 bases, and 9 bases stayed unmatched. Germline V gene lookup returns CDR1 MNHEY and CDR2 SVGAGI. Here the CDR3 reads CASSQPGQGKTEAFF. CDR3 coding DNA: TGTGCCAGCAGTCAACCAGGACAGGGGAAGACTGAAGCTTTCTTT.

CDR3: CASSYSRGTTEAFF. The DNA of the CDR3 is TGTGCCAGCAGTTACTCGCGGGGAACGACTGAAGCTTTCTTT. The chain carries TRBV6-6 and TRBJ1-1; D remains ambiguous. The CDR3 extends over 14 amino acids. Germline-derived CDR1 and CDR2 are MNHNY and SVGAGI (reference sequence). With 0 bases removed from V and 5 bases from J, the gap between germline ends came to 10 bases.

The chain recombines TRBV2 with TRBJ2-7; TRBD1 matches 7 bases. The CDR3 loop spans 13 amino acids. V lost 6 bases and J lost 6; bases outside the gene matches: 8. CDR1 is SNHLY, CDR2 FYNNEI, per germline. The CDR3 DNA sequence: TGTGCCAGCAGAGACCCTACAGGGGTCGAGCAGTACTTC. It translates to CASRDPTGVEQYF.

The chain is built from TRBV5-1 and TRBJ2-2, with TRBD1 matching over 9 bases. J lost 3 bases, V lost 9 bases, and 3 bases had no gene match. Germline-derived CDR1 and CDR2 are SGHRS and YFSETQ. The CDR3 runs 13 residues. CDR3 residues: CATRDRDTGELFF. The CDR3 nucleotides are TGCGCCACCCGGGACAGGGACACCGGGGAGCTGTTTTTT.

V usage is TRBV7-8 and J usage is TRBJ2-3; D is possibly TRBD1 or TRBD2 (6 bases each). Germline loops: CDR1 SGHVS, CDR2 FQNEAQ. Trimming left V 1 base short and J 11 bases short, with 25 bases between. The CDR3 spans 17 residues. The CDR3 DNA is TGTGCCAGCAGCTTAGGACCGACACAGGGCTCGGGGGTCAAGCAGTATTTT. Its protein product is CASSLGPTQGSGVKQYF. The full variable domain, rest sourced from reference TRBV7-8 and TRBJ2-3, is GAGVSQSPRYKVAKRGQDVALRCDPISGHVSLFWYQQALGQGPEFLTYFQNEAQLDKSGLPSDRFFAERPEGSVSTLKIQRTQQEDSAVYLCASSLGPTQGSGVKQYFGPGTRLTVL.

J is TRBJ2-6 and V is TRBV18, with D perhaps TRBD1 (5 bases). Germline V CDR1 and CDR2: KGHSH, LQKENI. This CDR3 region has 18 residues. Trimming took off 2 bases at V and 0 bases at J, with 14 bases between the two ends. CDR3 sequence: CASSPITGLNSGANVLTF. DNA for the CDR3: TGTGCCAGCTCACCAATAACAGGCTTGAACTCTGGGGCCAACGTCCTGACTTTC.

The CDR3 region has the DNA TGTGCCATCAGTCCCCGACAGGGGGCTGATGGCTACACCTTC. Amino acid sequence: CAISPRQGADGYTF. The chain uses TRBV10-3 and TRBJ1-2; TRBD1 agrees at 10 bases. This CDR3 has 14 amino acids. Per germline, CDR1 ENHRY and CDR2 SYGVKD. Trimming cost V 5 bases and J 6 bases; bases outside gene matches: 6.

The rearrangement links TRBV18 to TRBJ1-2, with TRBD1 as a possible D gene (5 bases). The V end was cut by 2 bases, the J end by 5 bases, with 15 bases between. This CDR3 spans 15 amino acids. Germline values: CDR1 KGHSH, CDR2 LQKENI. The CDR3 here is CASSPKAGAEYGYTF. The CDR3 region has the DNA TGTGCCAGCTCACCAAAGGCCGGGGCGGAATATGGCTACACCTTC.

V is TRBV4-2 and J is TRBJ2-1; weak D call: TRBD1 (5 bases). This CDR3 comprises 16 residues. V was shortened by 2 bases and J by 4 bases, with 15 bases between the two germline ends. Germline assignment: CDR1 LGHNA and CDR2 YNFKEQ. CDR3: CASSQPQGLGYNEQFF. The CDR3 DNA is TGTGCCAGCAGCCAACCCCAGGGTCTCGGATACAATGAGCAGTTCTTC.

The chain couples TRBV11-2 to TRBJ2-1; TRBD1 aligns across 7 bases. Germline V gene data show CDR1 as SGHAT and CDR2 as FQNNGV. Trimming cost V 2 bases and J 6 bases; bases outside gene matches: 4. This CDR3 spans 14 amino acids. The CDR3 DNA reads TGTGCCAGCAGCTTATCAGGACAGGTCAATGAGCAGTTCTTC. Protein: CASSLSGQVNEQFF.

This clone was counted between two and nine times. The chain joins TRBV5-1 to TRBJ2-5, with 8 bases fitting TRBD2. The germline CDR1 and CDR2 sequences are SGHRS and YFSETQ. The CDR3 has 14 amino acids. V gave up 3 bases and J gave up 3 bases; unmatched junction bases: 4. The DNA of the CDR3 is TGCGCCAGCAGCTACATTAGCGGGGAAGAGACCCAGTACTTC. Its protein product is CASSYISGEETQYF. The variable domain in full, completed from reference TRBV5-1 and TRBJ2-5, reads KAGVTQTPRYLIKTRGQQVTLSCSPISGHRSVSWYQQTPGQGLQFLFEYFSETQRNKGNFPGRFSGRQFSNSRSEMNVSTLELGDSALYLCASSYISGEETQYFGPGTRLLVL.

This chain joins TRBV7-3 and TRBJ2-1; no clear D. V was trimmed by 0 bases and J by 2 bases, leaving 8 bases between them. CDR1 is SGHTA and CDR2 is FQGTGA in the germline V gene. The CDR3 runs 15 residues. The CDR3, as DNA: TGTGCCAGCAGCTTAACGGTCTCCCCCTACAATGAGCAGTTCTTC. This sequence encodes CASSLTVSPYNEQFF.